The clone carrying this TCR beta chain was counted ten times or more. This sample's TCRbeta library carried unique molecular identifier barcodes. TCRdb reanalysed the PCR reads using MiXCR and keeps one entry per CDR3 protein. The data show about 360,000 distinct CDR3 sequences, less than 15% seen once. Germline CDR1 and CDR2: SEHNR and FQNEAQ (reference sequence). Trimming removed 4 bases at V and 0 bases at J, with 7 bases between. There are 14 residues in the CDR3. The sample is drawn from a study of T-cell reconstitution after alpha-beta-depleted transplantation in children. The sample consisted of PBMCs, taken from the stem cell graft. The clonotype was recovered from a human donor who donated a stem cell graft to a child with Fanconi anemia. V is TRBV7-9 and J is TRBJ1-3; no reliable D call. The CDR3 protein is CASSSRDSGNTIYF. The CDR3 DNA reads as TGTGCCAGCAGCTCCCGGGACTCTGGAAACACCATATATTTT.